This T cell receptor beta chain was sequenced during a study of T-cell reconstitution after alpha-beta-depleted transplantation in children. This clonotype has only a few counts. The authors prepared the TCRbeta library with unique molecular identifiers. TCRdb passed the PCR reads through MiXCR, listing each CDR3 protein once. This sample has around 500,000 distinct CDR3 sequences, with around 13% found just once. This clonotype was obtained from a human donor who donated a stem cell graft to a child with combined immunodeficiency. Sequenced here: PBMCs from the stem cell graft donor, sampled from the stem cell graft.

The CDR3 coding sequence is TGTGCCAGCAGTCAACAGGGGAGGGTAGGGACTGAAGCTTTCTTT. It translates to CASSQQGRVGTEAFF. The chain couples TRBV12-3 or TRBV12-4 to TRBJ1-1, with 7 bases lining up with TRBD1. With V trimmed by 5 bases and J by 5 bases, 11 bases remained unmatched. There are 15 residues in the CDR3.